Each of the 5 T cell receptor beta chains below was sequenced from the same sample in a study of OX40 agonist ivuxolimab in advanced cancers. The library was produced with the immunoSEQ multiplex PCR assay. Imported from immuneACCESS, the table was reduced by TCRdb to in-frame sequences with V and J called. These copies leave out some clones; in studies compared against another copy, an unresolved V gene accounts for under half, and the cause of the remainder is not known. Across this sample there are about 64,000 clones, with about 80% seen only once. The ten biggest clones cover roughly 1.9% of the sample. Sequences were derived from CD4+ or CD8+ T cells sorted from blood, sampled in a trial of the OX40 agonist ivuxolimab. The receptor source for this set is an adult with an advanced solid tumor such as melanoma, head and neck, liver or kidney cancer.

The rearrangement links TRBV10-2 to TRBJ1-2; possibly TRBD1 for D (5 bases). The ends were cut back, 8 bases at V and 1 base at J, with 14 bases in the middle. The V gene's germline CDR1 is WSHSY and CDR2 SAAADI. This CDR3 has 14 residues. Here the CDR3 reads CASGTGPRNYGYTF. Written as DNA, the CDR3 is TGCGCCAGCGGTACGGGGCCTCGTAACTATGGCTACACCTTC.

This sequence joins TRBV7-9 and TRBJ2-5; TRBD1 agrees at 9 bases. The CDR3 sequence is 15 residues long. Germline V gene lookup returns CDR1 SEHNR and CDR2 FQNEAQ (reference sequence). Trimming cost V 5 bases and J 5 bases; bases outside gene matches: 9. CDR3 loop: CASSQTTGGAETQYF. In DNA form, the CDR3 reads TGTGCCAGCAGCCAGACCACAGGGGGCGCGGAGACCCAGTACTTC.

The chain is built from TRBV27 and TRBJ2-3; perhaps TRBD2 as D (6 bases). This CDR3 is 15 amino acids long. CDR1 and CDR2 (germline): MNHEY, SMNVEV (reference sequence). Trimming removed 6 bases at V and 1 base at J, with 14 bases between. CDR3 nucleotides: TGTGCCAGCAGCATAAGGTGGGGGGGCACAGATACGCAGTATTTT. Translation: CASSIRWGGTDTQYF.

The CDR3 DNA sequence: TGTGCCAGCAGCCCCGGACGGGGTGGACAGCCCCAGCATTTT. Translating it yields CASSPGRGGQPQHF. This sequence joins TRBV6-6 and TRBJ1-5; D gene unclear. Germline V CDR1 and CDR2: MNHNY, SVGAGI (reference sequence). V lost 6 bases to trimming and J lost 7 bases, with 16 bases between them. There are 14 residues in the CDR3.

The J gene is TRBJ2-2, the V gene TRBV18, with D possibly being TRBD1 (5 bases). CDR3 length: 14 residues. Germline-derived CDR1 and CDR2 are KGHSH and LQKENI. Deletions cut 3 bases from V and 6 bases from J, with 11 bases between. The CDR3 DNA sequence: TGTGCCAGCTCACCGATTATAGGGGCCGGGGAGCTGTTTTTT. Encoded protein: CASSPIIGAGELFF.